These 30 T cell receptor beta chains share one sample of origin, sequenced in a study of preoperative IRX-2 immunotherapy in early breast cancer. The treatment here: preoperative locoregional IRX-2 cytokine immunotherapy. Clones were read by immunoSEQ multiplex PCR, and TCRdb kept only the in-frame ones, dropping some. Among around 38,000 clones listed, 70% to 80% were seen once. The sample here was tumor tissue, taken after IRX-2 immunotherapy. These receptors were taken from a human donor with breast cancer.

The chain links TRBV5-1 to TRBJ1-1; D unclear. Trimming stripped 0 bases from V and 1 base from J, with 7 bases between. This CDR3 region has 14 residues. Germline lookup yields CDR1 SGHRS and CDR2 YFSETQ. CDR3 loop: CASSLGTRNTEAFF. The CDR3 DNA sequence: TGCGCCAGCAGCTTGGGGACGAGGAACACTGAAGCTTTCTTT.

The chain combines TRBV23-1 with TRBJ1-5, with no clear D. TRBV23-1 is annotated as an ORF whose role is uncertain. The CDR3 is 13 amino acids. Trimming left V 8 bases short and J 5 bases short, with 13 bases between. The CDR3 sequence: CASGYFPDQPQHF. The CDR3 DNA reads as TGCGCCAGCGGATATTTCCCCGATCAGCCCCAGCATTTT.

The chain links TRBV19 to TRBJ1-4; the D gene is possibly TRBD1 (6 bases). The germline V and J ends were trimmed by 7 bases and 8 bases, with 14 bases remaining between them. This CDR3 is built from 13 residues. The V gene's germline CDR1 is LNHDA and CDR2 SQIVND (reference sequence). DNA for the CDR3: TGTGCCAGTAATGGGGGGCGCCAGGAAAAACTGTTTTTT. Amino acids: CASNGGRQEKLFF.

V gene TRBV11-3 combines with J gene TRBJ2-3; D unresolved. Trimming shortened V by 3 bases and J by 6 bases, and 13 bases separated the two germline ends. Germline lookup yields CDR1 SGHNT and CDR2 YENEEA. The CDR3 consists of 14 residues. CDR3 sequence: CASSLMKFADTQYF. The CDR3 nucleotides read TGTGCCAGCAGCTTGATGAAGTTTGCGGATACGCAGTATTTT.

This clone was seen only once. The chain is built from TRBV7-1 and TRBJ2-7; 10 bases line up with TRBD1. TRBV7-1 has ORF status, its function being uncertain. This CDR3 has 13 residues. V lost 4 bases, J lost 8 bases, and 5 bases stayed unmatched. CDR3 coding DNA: TGTGCCAGCAGCTTCGACAGGGGGCTTAAGCAGTACTTC. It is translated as CASSFDRGLKQYF.

The CDR3 loop is CAISSKGGNQPQHF. Here the CDR3 DNA reads TGTGCCATCAGCTCCAAAGGGGGCAATCAGCCCCAGCATTTT. The gene calls are TRBV6-8 and TRBJ1-5, with D perhaps TRBD1 (5 bases). The CDR3 runs 14 residues. CDR1 and CDR2 (germline): MNHGY, SAAAGT. The V end lost 10 bases, the J end lost 2 bases, and 15 bases lay between the germline ends.

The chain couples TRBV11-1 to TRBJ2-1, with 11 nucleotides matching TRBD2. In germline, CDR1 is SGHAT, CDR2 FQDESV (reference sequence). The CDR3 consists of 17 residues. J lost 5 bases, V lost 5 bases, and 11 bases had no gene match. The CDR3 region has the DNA TGTGCCAGCAGCCAATTGGTACTAGCGGGAGCTGACAATGAGCAGTTCTTC. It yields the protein CASSQLVLAGADNEQFF.

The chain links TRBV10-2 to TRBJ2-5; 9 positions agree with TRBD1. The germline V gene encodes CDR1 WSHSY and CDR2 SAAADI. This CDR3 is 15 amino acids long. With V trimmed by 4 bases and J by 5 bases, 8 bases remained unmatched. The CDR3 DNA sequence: TGCGCCAGCAGTGTTTTCGGGACAGGGAGTGAGACCCAGTACTTC. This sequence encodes CASSVFGTGSETQYF.

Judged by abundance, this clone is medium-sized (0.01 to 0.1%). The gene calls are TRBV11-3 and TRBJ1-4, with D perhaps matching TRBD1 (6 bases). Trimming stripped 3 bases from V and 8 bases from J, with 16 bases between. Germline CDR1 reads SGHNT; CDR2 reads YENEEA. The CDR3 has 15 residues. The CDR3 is CASSLVSQGREKLFF. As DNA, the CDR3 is TGTGCCAGCAGCTTGGTTTCACAGGGACGGGAAAAACTGTTTTTT.

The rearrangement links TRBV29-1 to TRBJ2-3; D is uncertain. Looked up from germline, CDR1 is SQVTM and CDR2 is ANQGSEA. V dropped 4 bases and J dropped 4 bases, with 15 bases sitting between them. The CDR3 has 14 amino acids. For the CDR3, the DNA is TGCAGCGTTGGTTTGGCGGCACAGTCAGATACGCAGTATTTT. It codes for CSVGLAAQSDTQYF.

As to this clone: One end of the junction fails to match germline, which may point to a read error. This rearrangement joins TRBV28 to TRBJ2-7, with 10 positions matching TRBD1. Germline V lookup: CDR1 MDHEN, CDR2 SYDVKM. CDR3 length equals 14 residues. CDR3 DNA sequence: TGTGTCAGCAGTTTCGGGACAGGGGACTATGAGCAGTACTTC. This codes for CVSSFGTGDYEQYF.

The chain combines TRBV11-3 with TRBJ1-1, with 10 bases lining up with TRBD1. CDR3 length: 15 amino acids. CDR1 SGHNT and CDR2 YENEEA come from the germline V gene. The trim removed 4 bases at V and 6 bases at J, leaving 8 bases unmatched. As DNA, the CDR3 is TGTGCCAGCAGCTACCGGACAGGGGGATACCCTGAAGCTTTCTTT. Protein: CASSYRTGGYPEAFF.

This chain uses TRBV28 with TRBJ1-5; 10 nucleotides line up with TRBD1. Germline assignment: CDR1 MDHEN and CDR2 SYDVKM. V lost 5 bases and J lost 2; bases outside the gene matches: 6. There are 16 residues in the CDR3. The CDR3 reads CASSVGTGVGNQPQHF. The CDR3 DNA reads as TGTGCCAGCAGTGTCGGGACAGGGGTCGGCAATCAGCCCCAGCATTTT.

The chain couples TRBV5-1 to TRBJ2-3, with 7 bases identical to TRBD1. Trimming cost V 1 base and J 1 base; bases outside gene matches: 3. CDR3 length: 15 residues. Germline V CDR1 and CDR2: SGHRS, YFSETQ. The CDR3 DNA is TGCGCCAGCAGCTTGTCCGGGACAGGCACAGATACGCAGTATTTT. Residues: CASSLSGTGTDTQYF.

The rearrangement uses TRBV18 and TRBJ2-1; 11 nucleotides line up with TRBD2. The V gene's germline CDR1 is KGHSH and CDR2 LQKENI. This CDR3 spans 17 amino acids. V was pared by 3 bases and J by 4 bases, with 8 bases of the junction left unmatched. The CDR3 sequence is CASSPQVTSGSYNEQFF. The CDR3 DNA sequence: TGTGCCAGCTCACCCCAGGTCACTAGCGGGAGTTACAATGAGCAGTTCTTC. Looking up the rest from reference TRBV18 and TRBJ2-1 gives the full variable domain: NAGVMQNPRHLVRRRGQEARLRCSPMKGHSHVYWYRQLPEEGLKFMVYLQKENIIDESGMPKERFSAEFPKEGPSILRIQQVVRGDSAAYFCASSPQVTSGSYNEQFFGPGTRLTVL.

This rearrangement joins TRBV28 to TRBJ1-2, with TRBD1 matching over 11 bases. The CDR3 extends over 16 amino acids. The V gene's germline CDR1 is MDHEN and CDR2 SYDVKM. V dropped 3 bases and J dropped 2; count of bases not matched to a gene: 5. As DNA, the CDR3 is TGTGCCAGCAGTTTGGGGGGACAGGGGGACAACTATGGCTACACCTTC. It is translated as CASSLGGQGDNYGYTF.

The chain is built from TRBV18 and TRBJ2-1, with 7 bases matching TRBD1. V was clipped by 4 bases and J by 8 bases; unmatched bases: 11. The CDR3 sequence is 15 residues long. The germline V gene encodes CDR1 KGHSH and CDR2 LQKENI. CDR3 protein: CASSQGAQGFDEQFF. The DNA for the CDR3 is TGTGCCAGCTCACAGGGGGCCCAGGGTTTTGATGAGCAGTTCTTC. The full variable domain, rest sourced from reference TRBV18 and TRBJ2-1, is NAGVMQNPRHLVRRRGQEARLRCSPMKGHSHVYWYRQLPEEGLKFMVYLQKENIIDESGMPKERFSAEFPKEGPSILRIQQVVRGDSAAYFCASSQGAQGFDEQFFGPGTRLTVL.

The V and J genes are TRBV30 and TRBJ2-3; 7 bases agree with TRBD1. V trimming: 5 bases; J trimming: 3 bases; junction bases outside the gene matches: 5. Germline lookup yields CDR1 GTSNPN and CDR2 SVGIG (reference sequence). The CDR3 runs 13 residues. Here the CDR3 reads CAWRTGPTDTQYF. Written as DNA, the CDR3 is TGTGCCTGGCGGACAGGTCCGACAGATACGCAGTATTTT.

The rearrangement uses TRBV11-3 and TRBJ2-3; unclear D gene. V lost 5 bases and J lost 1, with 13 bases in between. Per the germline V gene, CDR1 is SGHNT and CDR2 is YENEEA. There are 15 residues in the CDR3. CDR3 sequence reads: CASSVDSYRTDTQYF. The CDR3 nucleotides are TGTGCCAGCAGCGTTGACTCCTACCGCACAGATACGCAGTATTTT. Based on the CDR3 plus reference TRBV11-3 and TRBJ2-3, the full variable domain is EAGVVQSPRYKIIEKKQPVAFWCNPISGHNTLYWYLQNLGQGPELLIRYENEEAVDDSQLPKDRFSAERLKGVDSTLKIQPAELGDSAVYLCASSVDSYRTDTQYFGPGTRLTVL.

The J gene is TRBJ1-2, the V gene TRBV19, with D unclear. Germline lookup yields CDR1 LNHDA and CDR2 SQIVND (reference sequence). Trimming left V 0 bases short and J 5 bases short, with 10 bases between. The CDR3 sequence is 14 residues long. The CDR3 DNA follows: TGTGCCAGTAGTATAGAAGGCCTTCCATATGGCTACACCTTC. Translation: CASSIEGLPYGYTF.

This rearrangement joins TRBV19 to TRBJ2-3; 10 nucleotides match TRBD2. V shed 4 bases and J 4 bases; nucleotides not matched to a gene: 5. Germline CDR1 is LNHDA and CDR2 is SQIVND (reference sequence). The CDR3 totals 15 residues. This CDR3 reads CASSTSGSRADTQYF. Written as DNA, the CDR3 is TGTGCCAGTAGTACTAGCGGGAGTAGGGCAGATACGCAGTATTTT.

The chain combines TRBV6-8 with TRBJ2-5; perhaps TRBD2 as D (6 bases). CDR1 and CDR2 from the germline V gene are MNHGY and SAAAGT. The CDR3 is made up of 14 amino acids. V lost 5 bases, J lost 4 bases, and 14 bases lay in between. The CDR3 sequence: CASSPRRAGETQYF. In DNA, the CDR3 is TGTGCCAGCAGTCCCAGGAGGGCGGGAGAGACCCAGTACTTC.

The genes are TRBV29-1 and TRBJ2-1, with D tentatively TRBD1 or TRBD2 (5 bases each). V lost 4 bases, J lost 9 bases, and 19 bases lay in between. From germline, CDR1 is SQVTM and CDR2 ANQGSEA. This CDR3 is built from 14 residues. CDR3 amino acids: CSVGWDLMVREQFF. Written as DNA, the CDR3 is TGCAGCGTTGGGTGGGACCTAATGGTCCGTGAGCAGTTCTTC.

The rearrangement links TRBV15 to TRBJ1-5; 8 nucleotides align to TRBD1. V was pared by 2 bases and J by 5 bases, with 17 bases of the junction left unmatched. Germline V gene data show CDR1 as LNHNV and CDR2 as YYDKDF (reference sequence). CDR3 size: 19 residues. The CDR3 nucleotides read TGTGCCACCAGCAGAACCCACCCCTCGGGACAGGTCCTGGATCAGCCCCAGCATTTT. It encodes CATSRTHPSGQVLDQPQHF.

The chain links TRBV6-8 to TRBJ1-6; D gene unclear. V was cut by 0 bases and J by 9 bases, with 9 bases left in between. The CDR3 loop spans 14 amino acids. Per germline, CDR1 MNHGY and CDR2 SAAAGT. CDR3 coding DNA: TGTGCCAGCAGTTACTCTGCCCCCACTTCACCCCTCCACTTT. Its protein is CASSYSAPTSPLHF.

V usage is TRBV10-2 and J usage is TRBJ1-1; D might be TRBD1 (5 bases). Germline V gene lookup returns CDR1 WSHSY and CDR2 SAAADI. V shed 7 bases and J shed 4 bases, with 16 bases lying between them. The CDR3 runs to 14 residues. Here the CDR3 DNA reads TGCGCCAGCATGGCTATCTCCGGGACCACTGAAGCTTTCTTT. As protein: CASMAISGTTEAFF.

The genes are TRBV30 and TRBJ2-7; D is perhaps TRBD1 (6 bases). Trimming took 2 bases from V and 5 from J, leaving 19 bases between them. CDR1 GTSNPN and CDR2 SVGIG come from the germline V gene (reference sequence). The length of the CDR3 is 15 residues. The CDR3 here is CAWSPLRDTRNEQYF. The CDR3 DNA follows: TGTGCCTGGAGTCCACTACGGGACACCCGCAACGAGCAGTACTTC. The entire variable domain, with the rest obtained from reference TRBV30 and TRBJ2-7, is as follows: SQTIHQWPATLVQPVGSPLSLECTVEGTSNPNLYWYRQAAGRGLQLLFYSVGIGQISSEVPQNLSASRPQDRQFILSSKKLLLSDSGFYLCAWSPLRDTRNEQYFGPGTRLTVT.

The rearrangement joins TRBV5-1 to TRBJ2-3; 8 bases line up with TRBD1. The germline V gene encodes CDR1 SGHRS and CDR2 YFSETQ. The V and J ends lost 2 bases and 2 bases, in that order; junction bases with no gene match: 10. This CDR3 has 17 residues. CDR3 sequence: CASSFTGTGSSTDTQYF. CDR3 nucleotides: TGCGCCAGCAGCTTTACCGGGACAGGTTCCTCCACAGATACGCAGTATTTT. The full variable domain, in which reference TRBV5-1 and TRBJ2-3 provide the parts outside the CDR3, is KAGVTQTPRYLIKTRGQQVTLSCSPISGHRSVSWYQQTPGQGLQFLFEYFSETQRNKGNFPGRFSGRQFSNSRSEMNVSTLELGDSALYLCASSFTGTGSSTDTQYFGPGTRLTVL.

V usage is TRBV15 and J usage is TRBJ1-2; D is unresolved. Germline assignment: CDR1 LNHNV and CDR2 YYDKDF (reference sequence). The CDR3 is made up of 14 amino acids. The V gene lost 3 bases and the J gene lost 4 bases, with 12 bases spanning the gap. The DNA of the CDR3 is TGTGCCACCAGCAGGGGATTTGGAGGCTATGGCTACACCTTC. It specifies CATSRGFGGYGYTF.

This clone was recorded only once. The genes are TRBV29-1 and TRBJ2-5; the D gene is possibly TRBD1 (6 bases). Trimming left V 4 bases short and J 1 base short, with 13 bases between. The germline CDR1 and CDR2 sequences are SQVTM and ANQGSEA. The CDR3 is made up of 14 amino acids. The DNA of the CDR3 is TGCAGCGTTGGTGCCCCAGGGGTCCAAGAGACCCAGTACTTC. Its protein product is CSVGAPGVQETQYF.